This T cell receptor beta chain was captured in a study of early T cells in non-severe SARS-CoV-2 infection. TCRdb used MiXCR to reprocess the 5' RACE reads, holding one entry per CDR3 protein. The table shows some 39,000 distinct CDR3 sequences, with around 3.6% occurring only once. Trimming removed 7 bases at V and 1 base at J, with 10 bases between. From germline, CDR1 is GTSNPN and CDR2 SVGIG (reference sequence). CDR3 size: 12 residues. This clonotype was detected many times. V and J are TRBV30 and TRBJ1-1; D is ambiguous. The clonotype was recovered from an adult who was a healthcare worker with PCR-confirmed SARS-CoV-2 infection or an uninfected control (not recorded which). The sequencing input was whole blood. For the CDR3, the DNA is TGTGCCTCGTATTGGGGGAACACTGAAGCTTTCTTT. It specifies CASYWGNTEAFF.